The clone carrying this TCR beta chain has ten or more counts. The antigen remains unidentified. The record originates from a study of early T cells in non-severe SARS-CoV-2 infection. For the study at large: Sequencing used unsorted whole-blood bulk RNA, so chains lack pairing. Points from the study as a whole: A preference for anti-spike CD8 responses marked VDJdb matching, which missed private and CD4 specificities.

Separate cDNA molecules each had unique molecular identifiers attached to them. A single record per CDR3 protein comes from TCRdb applying MiXCR to the 5' RACE reads. This sample has about 83,000 distinct CDR3 sequences; over 12% occur once, and the top ten carry roughly 3.1%. V was clipped by 4 bases and J by 7 bases; unmatched bases: 6. This CDR3 comprises 15 residues. CDR1 is LGHDT, CDR2 YNNKEL, per germline (reference sequence). This chain joins TRBV3-1 and TRBJ1-6, with 8 bases lining up with TRBD1. This clonotype was obtained from an adult who was a healthcare worker with PCR-confirmed SARS-CoV-2 infection or an uninfected control (not recorded which). The sample consisted of whole blood. The CDR3 sequence: CASSPYGTGNSPLHF. CDR3 nucleotide sequence: TGTGCCAGCAGCCCCTATGGGACAGGAAATTCACCCCTCCACTTT.